This T cell receptor (beta chain) was profiled in a study of post-analysis software for immune sequencing data. Regarding the study as a whole: Those with multiple sclerosis, the patient group, showed significantly lower normalized Chao1 diversity than controls.

About this clonotype: Its antigen is unidentified.

Unique-molecular-identifier-tagged TCR beta cDNA libraries were used. Each batch of roughly 1 to 10 million T cells produced some 500,000 cDNA molecules. TCRdb called the PCR reads again in MiXCR, with one record for every CDR3 protein. Here the sample spans 350,000 to 450,000 distinct CDR3 sequences, approximately 39% being singletons. The sequence was collected from a girl aged 2-10 years with multiple sclerosis. The sequenced sample consisted of blood.

CDR3 DNA sequence: TGTGCCAGCAGATCCCGGGACGACGACTACGAGCAGTACTTC. This gives the protein CASRSRDDDYEQYF. V gene TRBV12-3 or TRBV12-4 combines with J gene TRBJ2-7; either TRBD1 or TRBD2 may fit D (5 bases each). V lost 6 bases and J lost 3, with 15 bases in between. This CDR3 region has 14 residues.